The 32 T cell receptor beta chains reported below all come from one sample, sequenced in a study of T cells after yellow fever vaccination. TCRdb used MiXCR to reprocess the 5' RACE reads, holding one entry per CDR3 protein. This table holds approximately 350,000 distinct CDR3 sequences, around a tenth found once. This sample comprised PBMCs, obtained on the day of the first yellow fever vaccination. The source is a man younger than 35 who received the YFV17D yellow fever vaccine.

This clonotype has only a few counts. The genes are TRBV9 and TRBJ1-1, with D perhaps matching TRBD1 (6 bases). The CDR3 runs 15 residues. From germline, CDR1 is SGDLS and CDR2 YYNGEE. Trimming removed 1 base at V and 8 bases at J, with 18 bases between. CDR3 protein: CASSVSGVRGGEAFF. CDR3 DNA: TGTGCCAGCAGCGTAAGTGGGGTTCGCGGGGGCGAAGCTTTCTTT.

This clonotype turned up a few times. The J gene is TRBJ2-7, the V gene TRBV6-5; D unclear. The CDR3 runs 13 residues. Germline CDR1 is MNHEY and CDR2 is SVGAGI. V was pared by 2 bases and J by 6 bases, with 11 bases between. CDR3 coding DNA: TGTGCCAGCAGTTACGTCGGCCGCCGCGAGCAGTACTTC. Translating gives CASSYVGRREQYF.

The V and J genes are TRBV20-1 and TRBJ2-3, with 9 bases lining up with TRBD2. With 6 bases clipped from V and 5 bases from J, the junction kept 15 bases outside the gene matches. CDR1 and CDR2 (germline): DFQATT, SNEGSKA (reference sequence). The CDR3 sequence is 16 residues long. The CDR3 DNA sequence: TGCAGTGCCCGGGGGTTTGCGGGGGGGCGGGGAGATACGCAGTATTTT. Translated: CSARGFAGGRGDTQYF.

The chain has TRBV12-3 or TRBV12-4 and TRBJ2-7; TRBD1 aligns across 8 bases. This CDR3 has 15 residues. The V gene end was trimmed by 3 bases and the J gene end by 3 bases; junction bases not matched to a gene: 7. Here the CDR3 reads CASSFSGGRDYEQYF. Here the CDR3 DNA reads TGTGCCAGCAGTTTCTCAGGGGGCAGGGACTACGAGCAGTACTTC.

J is TRBJ1-5 and V is TRBV20-1; possible D gene TRBD1, 6 bases. The CDR3 is 12 amino acids. Deletions cut 3 bases from V and 13 bases from J, with 16 bases between. Germline loops: CDR1 DFQATT, CDR2 SNEGSKA (reference sequence). The CDR3 region is CSASEGDVLQHF. The CDR3 nucleotides read TGCAGTGCTAGTGAGGGGGACGTCTTGCAGCATTTT.

This chain joins TRBV30 and TRBJ1-1; TRBD1 is a possible D gene (5 bases). The germline CDR1 and CDR2 sequences are GTSNPN and SVGIG (reference sequence). CDR3 length: 12 residues. The V end lost 5 bases, the J end lost 0 bases, and 7 bases lay between the germline ends. CDR3 nucleotide sequence: TGTGCCTGGCGGGGGATGAACACTGAAGCTTTCTTT. This sequence encodes CAWRGMNTEAFF.

The chain links TRBV4-2 to TRBJ2-5; a possible D gene is TRBD2 (6 bases). The CDR3 consists of 14 residues. V lost 4 bases, J lost 2 bases, and 11 bases lay in between. From germline, CDR1 is LGHNA and CDR2 YNFKEQ. The CDR3 DNA follows: TGTGCCAGCAGCCCAGGGACTGATCAAGAGACCCAGTACTTC. Protein: CASSPGTDQETQYF.

This clonotype was seen a handful of times. The V call is TRBV7-2, the J call TRBJ2-1, with 9 nucleotides matching TRBD2. Germline CDR1 SGHTA, CDR2 FQGNSA. The V segment lost 1 base and the J segment 6 bases; nucleotides outside the gene matches: 7. The CDR3 runs 16 residues. The CDR3 DNA sequence: TGTGCCAGCAGCTTAGGCTCGGGACTAGCCTTCAATGAGCAGTTCTTC. The encoded protein is CASSLGSGLAFNEQFF.

V gene TRBV4-3 combines with J gene TRBJ1-1; 7 bases line up with TRBD1. This CDR3 has 14 residues. Per the germline V gene, CDR1 is LGHNA and CDR2 is YSLEER. V lost 0 bases to trimming and J lost 5 bases; unmatched junction nucleotides: 3. CDR3 coding DNA: TGCGCCAGCAGCCAAGATAGGGGACAGACTGAAGCTTTCTTT. Translated, it gives CASSQDRGQTEAFF.

This clonotype came up a few times. This chain links TRBV4-3 with TRBJ2-5, with D tentatively TRBD2 (5 bases). This CDR3 has 14 amino acids. Between the trimmed V and J ends, which lost 4 bases and 9 bases, there was a span of 18 bases. Looked up from germline, CDR1 is LGHNA and CDR2 is YSLEER. The CDR3 sequence is CASSRITYAAAQYF. CDR3 DNA sequence: TGCGCCAGCAGCCGGATAACGTATGCAGCGGCCCAGTACTTC.

The chain has TRBV5-1 and TRBJ2-5, with D tentatively TRBD1 (6 bases). Trimming took 4 bases from V and 1 from J, leaving 11 bases between them. The germline V gene encodes CDR1 SGHRS and CDR2 YFSETQ. The CDR3 has 14 residues. DNA for the CDR3: TGCGCCAGCAGCCGGGACACATCCCAAGAGACCCAGTACTTC. Translation: CASSRDTSQETQYF.

V is TRBV12-3 or TRBV12-4 and J is TRBJ2-2; D possibly matches TRBD1 or TRBD2 (6 bases each). The CDR3 runs 16 residues. V was shortened by 5 bases and J by 7 bases, with 20 bases between the two germline ends. CDR3: CASSPSRGRSGGELFF. The DNA for the CDR3 is TGTGCCAGCAGTCCCTCCCGGGGGCGCTCAGGCGGGGAGCTGTTTTTT.

There are a few counts of this clonotype. The DNA of the CDR3 is TGTGCCAGCAGCGGCTCAGGTAGCATGAACACTGAAGCTTTCTTT. Translated: CASSGSGSMNTEAFF. J is TRBJ1-1 and V is TRBV7-2; D is unresolved. Trimming shortened V by 5 bases and J by 0 bases, and 13 bases separated the two germline ends. CDR3 length: 15 amino acids. In germline, CDR1 is SGHTA, CDR2 FQGNSA.

CDR3 protein: CASSLGGGTNEQFF. The CDR3, as DNA: TGTGCCAGCAGCCTTGGGGGGGGGACAAATGAGCAGTTCTTC. The chain is built from TRBV9 and TRBJ2-1; a weak D match, TRBD2 (7 bases). V lost 4 bases and J 7 bases, leaving 15 bases between the germline ends. This CDR3 contains 14 residues. CDR1 is SGDLS and CDR2 is YYNGEE in the germline V gene.

This rearrangement joins TRBV12-3 or TRBV12-4 to TRBJ2-2, with D possibly being TRBD1 or TRBD2 (6 bases each). CDR3 length equals 17 residues. Deletions cut 5 bases from V and 1 base from J, with 17 bases between. For the CDR3, the DNA is TGTGCCAGCAGTCCTACTTTCGGGGGCGAGAACACCGGGGAGCTGTTTTTT. This sequence encodes CASSPTFGGENTGELFF.

The V gene is TRBV10-3, the J gene TRBJ2-3; tentatively, D is TRBD1 or TRBD2 (5 bases each). The CDR3 runs 12 residues. The germline gives CDR1 ENHRY, CDR2 SYGVKD. Trimming took off 4 bases at V and 3 bases at J, with 5 bases between the two ends. CDR3 loop: CAISGGTDTQYF. In nucleotides, the CDR3 is TGTGCCATCAGTGGGGGGACAGATACGCAGTATTTT.

This clonotype appeared a few times. This chain joins TRBV25-1 and TRBJ2-3; no clear D. Germline V lookup: CDR1 MGHDK, CDR2 SYGVNS. There are 12 residues in the CDR3. V shed 2 bases and J shed 3 bases, with 3 bases lying between them. The CDR3 DNA is TGTGCCAGCAGTGAAGCAACAGATACGCAGTATTTT. Protein sequence: CASSEATDTQYF. Looking up the rest from reference TRBV25-1 and TRBJ2-3 gives the full variable domain: EADIYQTPRYLVIGTGKKITLECSQTMGHDKMYWYQQDPGMELHLIHYSYGVNSTEKGDLSSESTVSRIRTEHFPLTLESARPSHTSQYLCASSEATDTQYFGPGTRLTVL.

This clonotype came up many times. This rearrangement joins TRBV7-2 to TRBJ1-5, with D possibly matching TRBD1 (6 bases). In germline, CDR1 is SGHTA, CDR2 FQGNSA. Trimming left V 3 bases short and J 5 bases short, with 8 bases between. The CDR3 spans 13 residues. CDR3 protein: CASSLGADQPQHF. In DNA, the CDR3 is TGTGCCAGCAGCTTGGGGGCTGATCAGCCCCAGCATTTT.

The V and J genes are TRBV4-3 and TRBJ2-3, with D perhaps given as TRBD1 or TRBD2 (5 bases each). The V and J ends lost 1 base and 0 bases respectively, with 11 bases between them. This CDR3 is built from 16 residues. CDR1 is LGHNA, CDR2 YSLEER, per germline. The CDR3 reads CASSQGGAVSTDTQYF. In DNA form, the CDR3 reads TGCGCCAGCAGCCAAGGAGGGGCGGTCAGCACAGATACGCAGTATTTT.

The sample holds many counts of this clonotype. V and J are TRBV11-2 and TRBJ1-1; D remains unclear. Germline CDR1 SGHAT, CDR2 FQNNGV. The CDR3 is 13 amino acids. Trimming pared 0 bases from V and 3 bases from J, leaving 5 bases between. CDR3 sequence: CASSLDGYTEAFF. DNA for the CDR3: TGTGCCAGCAGCTTAGACGGCTACACTGAAGCTTTCTTT. The complete variable domain, with remaining parts taken from reference TRBV11-2 and TRBJ1-1, reads EAGVAQSPRYKIIEKRQSVAFWCNPISGHATLYWYQQILGQGPKLLIQFQNNGVVDDSQLPKDRFSAERLKGVDSTLKIQPAKLEDSAVYLCASSLDGYTEAFFGQGTRLTVV.

This clonotype was seen ten or more times. CDR3 nucleotide sequence: TGTGCCAGCTCACCCACCGCCGGCGGGACCTACAATGAGCAGTTCTTC. Its translation: CASSPTAGGTYNEQFF. The J gene is TRBJ2-1, the V gene TRBV18; D is perhaps TRBD2 (6 bases). CDR3 length: 16 residues. In germline, CDR1 is KGHSH, CDR2 LQKENI. V lost 3 bases, J lost 2 bases, and 14 bases lay in between.

This clonotype was seen a few times. The rearrangement links TRBV6-6 to TRBJ2-3; either TRBD1 or TRBD2 may supply D (5 bases each). The germline V gene has CDR1 MNHNY and CDR2 SVGAGI (reference sequence). The CDR3 has 12 residues. Trimming took off 10 bases at V and 6 bases at J, with 14 bases between the two ends. CDR3 in amino acids: CATVQDSDTQYF. The CDR3 bases are TGTGCCACCGTACAGGACTCGGATACGCAGTATTTT.

The genes are TRBV3-1 and TRBJ2-2; the D gene is possibly TRBD2 (6 bases). The germline V gene has CDR1 LGHDT and CDR2 YNNKEL (reference sequence). This CDR3 comprises 14 residues. V was pared by 0 bases and J by 5 bases, with 7 bases between. This CDR3 is CASSQELATGELFF. Written as DNA, the CDR3 is TGTGCCAGCAGCCAAGAACTAGCAACCGGGGAGCTGTTTTTT.

This clonotype was detected a few times. This chain connects TRBV6-2 or TRBV6-3 to TRBJ2-3; D gene unclear. Germline values: CDR1 MNHEY, CDR2 SVGEGT. The CDR3 sequence is 17 residues long. Trimming shortened V by 2 bases and J by 6 bases, and 21 bases separated the two germline ends. DNA of the CDR3: TGTGCCAGCAGTTACCCCCGCCCCGGTGGTGGTGGGGATACGCAGTATTTT. Translation gives CASSYPRPGGGGDTQYF.

Only a few counts were recorded for this clonotype. This sequence joins TRBV7-2 and TRBJ2-1, with no clear D. The CDR3 has 18 residues. V was cut by 1 base and J by 0 bases, with 16 bases left in between. The germline V gene has CDR1 SGHTA and CDR2 FQGNSA. Here the CDR3 DNA reads TGTGCCAGCAGCTTAGTCGCTATCTGGGCTGTCTCCTACAATGAGCAGTTCTTC. This sequence encodes CASSLVAIWAVSYNEQFF.

This clonotype has only a few counts. The chain recombines TRBV6-1 with TRBJ1-1, with unresolved D. V lost 7 bases, J lost 1 base, and 13 bases lay in between. The germline V gene encodes CDR1 MNHNS and CDR2 SASEGT. The CDR3 covers 14 residues. The DNA for the CDR3 is TGTGCCAGCATCACCCGACGGAGGAACACTGAAGCTTTCTTT. This encodes CASITRRRNTEAFF.

This clonotype was seen a few times. CDR3 DNA sequence: TGTGGTGCACTCCCGCGGGACACACTATACAATGAGCAGTTCTTC. It yields the protein CGALPRDTLYNEQFF. This rearrangement joins TRBV19 to TRBJ2-1; perhaps D is TRBD1 or TRBD2 (6 bases each). CDR3 length: 15 amino acids. Germline V lookup: CDR1 LNHDA, CDR2 SQIVND (reference sequence).

This clonotype was seen many times. The V gene is TRBV7-3, the J gene TRBJ2-2, with 13 bases identical to TRBD2. The CDR3 spans 15 residues. Germline lookup yields CDR1 SGHTA and CDR2 FQGTGA. V lost 6 bases and J lost 5; bases outside the gene matches: 3. The CDR3 nucleotides read TGTGCCAGCAGTTCGGGACTAGCGGGAACCGGGGAGCTGTTTTTT. It yields the protein CASSSGLAGTGELFF. Combining the CDR3 with reference TRBV7-3 and TRBJ2-2 gives the whole variable domain GAGVSQTPSNKVTEKGKYVELRCDPISGHTALYWYRQSLGQGPEFLIYFQGTGAADDSGLPNDRFFAVRPEGSVSTLKIQRTERGDSAVYLCASSSGLAGTGELFFGEGSRLTVL.

This clonotype was seen ten or more times. The J gene is TRBJ2-3, the V gene TRBV29-1, with 9 bases fitting TRBD1. The CDR3 sequence is 14 residues long. J lost 2 bases, V lost 7 bases, and 7 bases had no gene match. The germline CDR1 and CDR2 sequences are SQVTM and ANQGSEA. The CDR3 sequence is CSGGQGRSTDTQYF. The CDR3 DNA sequence: TGCAGCGGGGGACAGGGCAGGTCCACAGATACGCAGTATTTT.

This clonotype has only a few counts. The genes are TRBV11-2 and TRBJ2-4; D unresolved. V was trimmed by 4 bases and J by 0 bases, leaving 19 bases between them. Germline V gene sequence: CDR1 SGHAT, CDR2 FQNNGV. The CDR3 consists of 18 residues. CDR3 loop: CASSYINRLELAKNIQYF. In DNA, the CDR3 is TGTGCCAGCAGCTACATCAATAGGCTGGAACTAGCCAAAAACATTCAGTACTTC. Filled out from reference TRBV11-2 and TRBJ2-4, the complete variable domain reads EAGVAQSPRYKIIEKRQSVAFWCNPISGHATLYWYQQILGQGPKLLIQFQNNGVVDDSQLPKDRFSAERLKGVDSTLKIQPAKLEDSAVYLCASSYINRLELAKNIQYFGAGTRLSVL.

This clonotype was seen a few times. The rearrangement uses TRBV7-9 and TRBJ1-1; 8 bases line up with TRBD1. V lost 5 bases to trimming and J lost 1 base; unmatched junction nucleotides: 6. Germline CDR1 reads SEHNR; CDR2 reads FQNEAQ (reference sequence). The CDR3 consists of 15 residues. DNA of the CDR3: TGTGCCAGCAGCCCTTCCGGACAGGGGAACACTGAAGCTTTCTTT. Translated, it gives CASSPSGQGNTEAFF.

This clonotype was observed a handful of times. The chain uses TRBV5-1 and TRBJ2-2; D gene ambiguous. This CDR3 spans 15 amino acids. Germline V gene lookup returns CDR1 SGHRS and CDR2 YFSETQ. The V end lost 0 bases, the J end lost 6 bases, and 12 bases lay between the germline ends. This chain's CDR3 is CASSLEFFGAGELFF. The CDR3 DNA is TGCGCCAGCAGCTTGGAGTTTTTTGGGGCCGGGGAGCTGTTTTTT.